The 19 T cell receptor beta chains listed next were all sequenced from one sample in a study of CD8 T cells in ankylosing spondylitis. Whole-study findings and limits: Blood from ankylosing spondylitis patients appeared to carry a characteristic roughly eight-variant TCR beta motif.

What these receptors recognize is not known. TCRdb ran MiXCR on the 5' RACE reads and lists one entry per CDR3 protein. The sample has 800,000 to 900,000 distinct CDR3 sequences, approximately 12% seen once; the top ten hold approximately 0.51%. Source material: blood, either unsorted or a sorted T cell fraction (not recorded which). The receptors here all came from a male donor with ankylosing spondylitis.

This chain joins TRBV4-3 and TRBJ2-1; D gene unclear. The length of the CDR3 is 16 residues. CDR1 is LGHNA and CDR2 is YSLEER in the germline V gene. V was pared by 3 bases and J by 0 bases, with 12 bases between. CDR3 in amino acids: CASSHIRLSSYNEQFF. The CDR3 coding sequence is TGCGCCAGCAGCCACATTAGACTGAGCTCCTACAATGAGCAGTTCTTC.

The table lists this clonotype with a few counts. This rearrangement joins TRBV20-1 to TRBJ2-4, with TRBD1 identical over 8 bases. Germline V lookup: CDR1 DFQATT, CDR2 SNEGSKA (reference sequence). CDR3 length: 13 amino acids. The V gene end was trimmed by 6 bases and the J gene end by 7 bases; junction bases not matched to a gene: 8. Here the CDR3 reads CSASLTGDNIQYF. CDR3 bases: TGCAGTGCCAGCCTGACAGGGGACAACATTCAGTACTTC.

In its sample, this clonotype was seen a few times. The rearrangement uses TRBV7-2 and TRBJ2-7; either TRBD1 or TRBD2 may supply D (5 bases each). The V and J ends lost 4 bases and 0 bases respectively, with 13 bases between them. The CDR3 is made up of 15 amino acids. Per germline, CDR1 SGHTA and CDR2 FQGNSA. This CDR3 is CASSSRGIGSYEQYF. The CDR3 DNA is TGTGCCAGCAGCTCGAGGGGTATAGGCTCCTACGAGCAGTACTTC.

The table lists this clonotype with a few counts. The rearrangement links TRBV7-2 to TRBJ2-5; D ambiguous. Trimming left V 2 bases short and J 0 bases short, with 10 bases between. Germline V gene lookup returns CDR1 SGHTA and CDR2 FQGNSA. This CDR3 comprises 15 residues. The CDR3 DNA reads TGTGCCAGCAGCTTACAACCCTCGTACCAAGAGACCCAGTACTTC. It is translated as CASSLQPSYQETQYF.

This clonotype was seen more than once but under ten times. The gene calls are TRBV9 and TRBJ2-1, with 7 bases matching TRBD2. Germline V gene sequence: CDR1 SGDLS, CDR2 YYNGEE. Losses at the gene ends were 3 bases for V and 9 bases for J; bases not matched to a gene: 6. This CDR3 has 13 amino acids. The CDR3 DNA is TGTGCCAGCAGCGCGGGATGGGGGGGTGAGCAGTTCTTC. Translating gives CASSAGWGGEQFF.

The chain joins TRBV5-1 to TRBJ2-5, with D tentatively TRBD2 (6 bases). Germline-derived CDR1 and CDR2 are SGHRS and YFSETQ. The CDR3 totals 16 residues. Trimming cost V 4 bases and J 0 bases, with 16 bases left between them. The CDR3 loop is CASSRRDSVYQETQYF. In DNA form, the CDR3 reads TGCGCCAGCAGCCGTCGGGACTCCGTGTACCAAGAGACCCAGTACTTC.

This clonotype occurred a few times. The chain recombines TRBV6-6 with TRBJ1-2; D unresolved. V was cut by 5 bases and J by 14 bases, with 18 bases left in between. The germline CDR1 and CDR2 sequences are MNHNY and SVGAGI (reference sequence). This CDR3 has 12 amino acids. CDR3 DNA sequence: TGTGCCAGCAGTCTCAGCCGGGCCCCGAGAACCTTC. Protein product: CASSLSRAPRTF.

This clonotype was seen only a few times. V usage is TRBV7-2 and J usage is TRBJ2-5; 10 bases line up with TRBD1. The V gene's germline CDR1 is SGHTA and CDR2 FQGNSA. Germline trimming cut 1 base from V and 5 bases from J; bases unmatched to any gene: 7. CDR3 length: 16 residues. This chain's CDR3 is CASSLERTGGPETQYF. The CDR3 region has the DNA TGTGCCAGCAGCTTAGAACGGACAGGGGGTCCGGAGACCCAGTACTTC.

The rearrangement links TRBV30 to TRBJ1-5, with a tentative D call TRBD1 (6 bases). The CDR3 extends over 17 amino acids. Trimming stripped 2 bases from V and 0 bases from J, with 17 bases between. CDR1 GTSNPN and CDR2 SVGIG come from the germline V gene (reference sequence). For the CDR3, the DNA is TGTGCCTGGAGTCCTAGGAAGGGGGGGAATAGCAATCAGCCCCAGCATTTT. Encoded protein: CAWSPRKGGNSNQPQHF.

This sequence joins TRBV28 and TRBJ1-4; TRBD1 is a possible D gene (5 bases). CDR1 MDHEN and CDR2 SYDVKM come from the germline V gene. CDR3 length equals 14 residues. V dropped 5 bases and J dropped 8 bases, with 15 bases sitting between them. CDR3 sequence reads: CASSEGTVREKLFF. As DNA, the CDR3 is TGTGCCAGCAGTGAGGGGACGGTCCGGGAAAAACTGTTTTTT.

This clonotype turned up a few times. The V and J genes are TRBV11-3 and TRBJ1-2; D might be TRBD1 (5 bases). This CDR3 comprises 16 residues. V dropped 4 bases and J dropped 5 bases, with 20 bases sitting between them. Germline values: CDR1 SGHNT, CDR2 YENEEA. DNA for the CDR3: TGTGCCAGCAGCTCACGAATCGGGACGGCCTCTTATGGCTACACCTTC. It is translated as CASSSRIGTASYGYTF.

This clonotype was counted many times. The chain carries TRBV11-2 and TRBJ1-5; 7 bases align to TRBD1. CDR1 and CDR2 (germline): SGHAT, FQNNGV. Losses at the gene ends were 5 bases for V and 7 bases for J; bases not matched to a gene: 2. The CDR3 is 12 amino acids. The CDR3 protein is CASSDRVQPQHF. The CDR3 nucleotides read TGTGCCAGCAGCGACAGGGTCCAGCCCCAGCATTTT.

V is TRBV20-1 and J is TRBJ2-3, with TRBD1 as a possible D gene (5 bases). This CDR3 has 13 residues. Germline CDR1 reads DFQATT; CDR2 reads SNEGSKA (reference sequence). V was pared by 5 bases and J by 1 base, with 10 bases between. CDR3 region: CSAGEGGTDTQYF. CDR3 nucleotides: TGCAGTGCTGGCGAAGGGGGCACAGATACGCAGTATTTT.

Many counts were recorded for this clonotype. The J gene is TRBJ2-3, the V gene TRBV20-1, with TRBD2 matching over 8 bases. Trimming removed 3 bases from V and 4 bases from J; junction bases left unmatched: 6. The germline V gene encodes CDR1 DFQATT and CDR2 SNEGSKA (reference sequence). This CDR3 has 14 residues. CDR3 bases: TGCAGTGCTAGCTTGGCGGGGGGCTCAGATACGCAGTATTTT. Encoded protein: CSASLAGGSDTQYF.

The chain couples TRBV7-9 to TRBJ1-4; D is ambiguous. This CDR3 is built from 14 residues. Germline assignment: CDR1 SEHNR and CDR2 FQNEAQ (reference sequence). With 4 bases removed from V and 8 bases from J, the gap between germline ends came to 14 bases. The CDR3 region is CASSSPALGEKLFF. The CDR3 DNA reads as TGTGCCAGCAGCTCGCCGGCCCTGGGGGAAAAACTGTTTTTT.

The rearrangement links TRBV4-3 to TRBJ2-3, with 7 bases lining up with TRBD2. With V trimmed by 3 bases and J by 5 bases, 11 bases remained unmatched. Germline CDR1 reads LGHNA; CDR2 reads YSLEER. The CDR3 is made up of 16 amino acids. The CDR3 loop is CASSQGASGEGDTQYF. In nucleotides, the CDR3 is TGCGCCAGCAGCCAGGGAGCTAGCGGCGAAGGAGATACGCAGTATTTT.

This clonotype was counted many times. The chain couples TRBV29-1 to TRBJ1-1; D might be TRBD1 (5 bases). From germline, CDR1 is SQVTM and CDR2 ANQGSEA. CDR3 size: 18 residues. V was shortened by 7 bases and J by 4 bases, with 31 bases between the two germline ends. CDR3 DNA: TGCAGCGCCGCGCCGTTAGGGGTATCCAAGGCCTCAGGCACTGAAGCTTTCTTT. This encodes CSAAPLGVSKASGTEAFF.

V is TRBV10-3 and J is TRBJ2-1; 12 positions match TRBD2. CDR3 length: 15 residues. Trimming removed 6 bases from V and 3 bases from J; junction bases left unmatched: 3. CDR1 ENHRY and CDR2 SYGVKD come from the germline V gene. The CDR3 sequence is CAISGLAGNYNEQFF. The CDR3 DNA reads TGTGCCATCAGCGGACTAGCGGGAAACTACAATGAGCAGTTCTTC.

In this sample, this clonotype turned up many times. J is TRBJ2-6 and V is TRBV29-1; D is unclear. The CDR3 is 15 residues long. From germline, CDR1 is SQVTM and CDR2 ANQGSEA. V gave up 7 bases and J gave up 0 bases, with 13 bases separating them. This CDR3 is CSGGLMVSGANVLTF. DNA for the CDR3: TGCAGCGGCGGCTTAATGGTCTCTGGGGCCAACGTCCTGACTTTC. Full variable domain (remainder filled in from reference TRBV29-1 and TRBJ2-6): SAVISQKPSRDICQRGTSLTIQCQVDSQVTMMFWYRQQPGQSLTLIATANQGSEATYESGFVIDKFPISRPNLTFSTLTVSNMSPEDSSIYLCSGGLMVSGANVLTFGAGSRLTVL.